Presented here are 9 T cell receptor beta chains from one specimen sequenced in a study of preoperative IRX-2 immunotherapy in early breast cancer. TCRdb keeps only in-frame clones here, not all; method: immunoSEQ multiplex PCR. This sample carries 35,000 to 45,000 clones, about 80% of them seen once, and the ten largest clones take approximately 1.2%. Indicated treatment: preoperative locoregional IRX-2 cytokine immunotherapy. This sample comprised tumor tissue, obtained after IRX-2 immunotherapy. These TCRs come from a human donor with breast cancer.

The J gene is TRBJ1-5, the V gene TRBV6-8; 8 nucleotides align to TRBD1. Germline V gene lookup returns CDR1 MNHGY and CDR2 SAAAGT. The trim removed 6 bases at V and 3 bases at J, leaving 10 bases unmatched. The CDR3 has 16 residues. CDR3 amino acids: CASSRGLNPYNQPQHF. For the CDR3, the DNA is TGTGCCAGCAGCAGGGGGCTCAACCCTTACAATCAGCCCCAGCATTTT.

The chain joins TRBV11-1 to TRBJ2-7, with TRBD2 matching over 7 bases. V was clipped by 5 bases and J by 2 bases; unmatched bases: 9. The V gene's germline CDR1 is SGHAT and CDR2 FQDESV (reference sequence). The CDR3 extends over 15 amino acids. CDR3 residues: CASSGGTISTYEQYF. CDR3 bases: TGTGCCAGCAGCGGCGGGACTATCTCGACCTACGAGCAGTACTTC.

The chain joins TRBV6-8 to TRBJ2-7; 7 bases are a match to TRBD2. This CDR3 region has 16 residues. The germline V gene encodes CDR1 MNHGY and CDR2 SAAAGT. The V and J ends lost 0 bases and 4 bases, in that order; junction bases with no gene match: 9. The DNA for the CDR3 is TGTGCCAGCAGTTACTCGGGCGGGGGTGCCAGATACGAGCAGTACTTC. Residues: CASSYSGGGARYEQYF.

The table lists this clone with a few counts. Here the CDR3 DNA reads TGTGCCAGCAGTTATCAGGGATATAGCAATCAGCCCCAGCATTTT. It codes for CASSYQGYSNQPQHF. This chain links TRBV6-8 with TRBJ1-5, with D perhaps TRBD1 (5 bases). V was cut by 3 bases and J by 0 bases, with 9 bases left in between. The germline gives CDR1 MNHGY, CDR2 SAAAGT. There are 15 residues in the CDR3.

CDR3 sequence reads: CASIRVSGAGELFF. DNA of the CDR3: TGTGCCAGCATCAGGGTATCAGGGGCCGGGGAGCTGTTTTTT. The gene calls are TRBV12-5 and TRBJ2-2; D is perhaps TRBD1 (6 bases). The CDR3 sequence is 14 residues long. CDR1 and CDR2 (germline): LGHNT, FRNRAP.

The CDR3 here is CASSMGHSNQPQHF. The CDR3 nucleotides read TGTGCCAGTAGTATGGGTCATAGCAATCAGCCCCAGCATTTT. The chain joins TRBV19 to TRBJ1-5; D is unresolved. The CDR3 extends over 14 amino acids. Trimming took off 3 bases at V and 0 bases at J, with 6 bases between the two ends. Germline CDR1 and CDR2: LNHDA and SQIVND (reference sequence).

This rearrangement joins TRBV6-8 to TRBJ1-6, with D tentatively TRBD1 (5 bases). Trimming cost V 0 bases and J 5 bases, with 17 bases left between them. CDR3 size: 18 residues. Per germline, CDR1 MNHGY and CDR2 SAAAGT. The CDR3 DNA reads TGTGCCAGCAGTTACTCGATCCCCCGGACACCGAATAATTCACCCCTCCACTTT. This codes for CASSYSIPRTPNNSPLHF.

The CDR3, as DNA: TGCAGCGTTGGGCCCTCATCCTCTAGCACAGATACGCAGTATTTT. Protein sequence: CSVGPSSSSTDTQYF. The chain is built from TRBV29-1 and TRBJ2-3; D call uncertain. The germline V and J ends were trimmed by 4 bases and 0 bases, with 14 bases remaining between them. Germline CDR1 reads SQVTM; CDR2 reads ANQGSEA. This CDR3 has 15 residues.

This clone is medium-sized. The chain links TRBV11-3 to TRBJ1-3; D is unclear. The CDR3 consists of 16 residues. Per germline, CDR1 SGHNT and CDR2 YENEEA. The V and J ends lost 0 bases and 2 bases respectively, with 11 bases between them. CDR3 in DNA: TGTGCCAGCAGCTTAGATTTCCGGTTTACTGGAAACACCATATATTTT. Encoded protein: CASSLDFRFTGNTIYF.